The source of this T cell receptor beta chain is a study of T cell repertoires in aging, cancer and after chemotherapy. Study information: Donors were grouped into six age bands spanning 30 or younger through 70 or older.

Rearranged V-D-J TRB sequences were amplified with a mixed TRB-A/B primer pool. MiXCR, applied by TCRdb to the multiplex PCR reads, yields one record per CDR3 protein. The sample contains roughly 1,700 distinct CDR3 sequences, under 20% of which appear only once. Broader study findings: In cancer patients, declining TCR diversity with age involved lost richness and lost evenness. Across the chemotherapy interval, each cancer cohort showed higher median generation probability, suggesting thymic rebound.

This clonotype is judged large. Its specificity is unknown. Amplification of TCR beta used genomic DNA extracted from peripheral blood. CDR3 size: 13 residues. Trimming left V 5 bases short and J 7 bases short, with 11 bases between. The receptor was isolated from a human donor with a solid tumor. The specimen was blood. The chain carries TRBV12-3 or TRBV12-4 and TRBJ2-2; D remains ambiguous. The CDR3 nucleotides are TGTGCCAGCAGTGTCGACTCGCACGGGGAGCTGTTTTTT. Protein product: CASSVDSHGELFF.